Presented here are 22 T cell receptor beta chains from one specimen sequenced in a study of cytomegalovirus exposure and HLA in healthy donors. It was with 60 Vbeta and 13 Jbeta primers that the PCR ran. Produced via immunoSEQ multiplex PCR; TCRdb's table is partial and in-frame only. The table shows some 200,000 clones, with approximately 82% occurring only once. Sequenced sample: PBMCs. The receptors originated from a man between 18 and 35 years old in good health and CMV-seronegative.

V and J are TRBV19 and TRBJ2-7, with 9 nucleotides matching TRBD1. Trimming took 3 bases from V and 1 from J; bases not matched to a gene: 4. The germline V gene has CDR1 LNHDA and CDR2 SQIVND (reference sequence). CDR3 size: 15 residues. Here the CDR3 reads CASSIGGQGSYEQYF. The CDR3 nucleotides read TGTGCCAGTAGTATCGGGGGACAGGGTTCCTACGAGCAGTACTTC.

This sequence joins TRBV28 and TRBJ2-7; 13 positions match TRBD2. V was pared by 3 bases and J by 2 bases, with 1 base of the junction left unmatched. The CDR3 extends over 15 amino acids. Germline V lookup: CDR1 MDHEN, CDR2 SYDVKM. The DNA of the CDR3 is TGTGCCAGCAGTTTCGGGACTAGCGGGGCCTACGAGCAGTACTTC. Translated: CASSFGTSGAYEQYF.

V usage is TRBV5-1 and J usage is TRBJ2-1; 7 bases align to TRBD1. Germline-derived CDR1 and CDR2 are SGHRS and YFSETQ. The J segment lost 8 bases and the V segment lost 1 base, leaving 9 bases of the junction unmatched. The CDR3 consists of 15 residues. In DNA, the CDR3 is TGCGCCAGCAGCTTGAATGGGGACAGACATGATGAGCAGTTCTTC. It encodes CASSLNGDRHDEQFF.

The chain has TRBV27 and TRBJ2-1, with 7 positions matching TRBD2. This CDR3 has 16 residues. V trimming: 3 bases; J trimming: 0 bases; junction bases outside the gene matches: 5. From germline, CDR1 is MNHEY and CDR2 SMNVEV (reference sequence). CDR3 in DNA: TGTGCCAGCAGTTTCCATGGCGGGAGCTCCTACAATGAGCAGTTCTTC. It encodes CASSFHGGSSYNEQFF.

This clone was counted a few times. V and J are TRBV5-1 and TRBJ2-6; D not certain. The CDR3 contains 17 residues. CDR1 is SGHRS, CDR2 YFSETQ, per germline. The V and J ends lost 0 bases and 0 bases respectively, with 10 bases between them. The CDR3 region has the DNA TGCGCCAGCAGCTTGGGGGCCGAGAGCTCTGGGGCCAACGTCCTGACTTTC. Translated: CASSLGAESSGANVLTF.

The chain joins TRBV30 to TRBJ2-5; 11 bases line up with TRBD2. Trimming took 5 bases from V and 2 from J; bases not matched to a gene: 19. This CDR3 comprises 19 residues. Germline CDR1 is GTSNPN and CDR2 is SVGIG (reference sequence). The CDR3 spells CAWGVPIPASGGYQETQYF. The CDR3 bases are TGTGCCTGGGGGGTACCCATCCCAGCTAGCGGGGGGTATCAAGAGACCCAGTACTTC.

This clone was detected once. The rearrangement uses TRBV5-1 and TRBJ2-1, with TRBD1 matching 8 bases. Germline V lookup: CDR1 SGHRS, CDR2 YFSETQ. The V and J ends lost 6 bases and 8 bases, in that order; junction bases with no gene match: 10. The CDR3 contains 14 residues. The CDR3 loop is CASTRTGYGDEQFF. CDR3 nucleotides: TGCGCCAGCACCAGGACAGGGTATGGGGATGAGCAGTTCTTC. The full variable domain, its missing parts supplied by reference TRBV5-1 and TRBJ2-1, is KAGVTQTPRYLIKTRGQQVTLSCSPISGHRSVSWYQQTPGQGLQFLFEYFSETQRNKGNFPGRFSGRQFSNSRSEMNVSTLELGDSALYLCASTRTGYGDEQFFGPGTRLTVL.

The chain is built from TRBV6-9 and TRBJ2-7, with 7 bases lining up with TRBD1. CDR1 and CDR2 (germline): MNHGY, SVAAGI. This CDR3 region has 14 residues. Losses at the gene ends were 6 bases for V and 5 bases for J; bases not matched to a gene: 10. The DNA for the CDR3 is TGTGCCAGCAGCTCCAGACAGGGCCTAGACGAGCAGTACTTC. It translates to CASSSRQGLDEQYF.

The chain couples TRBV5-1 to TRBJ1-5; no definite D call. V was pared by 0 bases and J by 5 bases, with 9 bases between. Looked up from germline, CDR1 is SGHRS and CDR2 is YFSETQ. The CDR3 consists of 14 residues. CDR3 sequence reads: CASSLGGDHQPQHF. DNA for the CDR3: TGCGCCAGCAGCTTGGGAGGAGACCATCAGCCCCAGCATTTT.

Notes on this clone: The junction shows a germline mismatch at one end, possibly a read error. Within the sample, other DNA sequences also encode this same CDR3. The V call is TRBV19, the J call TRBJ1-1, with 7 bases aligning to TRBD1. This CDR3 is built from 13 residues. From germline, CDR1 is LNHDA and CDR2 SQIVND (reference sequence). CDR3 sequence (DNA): TGTGCCAGTAGTATAGACAGGGGGACTGAGGCTTTCTTT. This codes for CASSIDRGTEAFF.

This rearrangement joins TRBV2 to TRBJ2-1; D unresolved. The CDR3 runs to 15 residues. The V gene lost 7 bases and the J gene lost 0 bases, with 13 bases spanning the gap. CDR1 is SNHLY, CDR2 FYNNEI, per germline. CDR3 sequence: CASNSQRSSYNEQFF. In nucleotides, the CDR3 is TGTGCCAGCAACTCCCAACGGAGCTCCTACAATGAGCAGTTCTTC.

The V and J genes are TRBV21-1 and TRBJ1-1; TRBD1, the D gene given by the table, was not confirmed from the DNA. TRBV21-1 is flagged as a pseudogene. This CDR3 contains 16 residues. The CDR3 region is CASSSRDRVKDTEAFF. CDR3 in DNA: TGTGCCAGCAGCTCCCGGGACAGGGTAAAGGACACTGAAGCTTTCTTT.

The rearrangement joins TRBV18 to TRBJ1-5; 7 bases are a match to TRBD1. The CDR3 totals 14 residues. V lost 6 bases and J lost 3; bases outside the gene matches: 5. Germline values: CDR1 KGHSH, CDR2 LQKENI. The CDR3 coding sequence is TGTGCCAGCTCTAGGCAGGGGGACAATCAGCCCCAGCATTTT. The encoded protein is CASSRQGDNQPQHF.

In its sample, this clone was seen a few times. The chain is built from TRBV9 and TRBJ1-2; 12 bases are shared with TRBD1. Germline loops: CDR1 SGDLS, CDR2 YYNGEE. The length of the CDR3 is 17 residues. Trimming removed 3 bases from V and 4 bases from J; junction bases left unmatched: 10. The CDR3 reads CASSDPGQGAHGYGYTF. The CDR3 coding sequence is TGTGCCAGCAGCGACCCGGGACAGGGGGCGCACGGCTATGGCTACACCTTC. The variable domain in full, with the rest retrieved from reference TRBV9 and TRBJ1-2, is DSGVTQTPKHLITATGQRVTLRCSPRSGDLSVYWYQQSLDQGLQFLIQYYNGEERAKGNILERFSAQQFPDLHSELNLSSLELGDSALYFCASSDPGQGAHGYGYTFGSGTRLTVV.

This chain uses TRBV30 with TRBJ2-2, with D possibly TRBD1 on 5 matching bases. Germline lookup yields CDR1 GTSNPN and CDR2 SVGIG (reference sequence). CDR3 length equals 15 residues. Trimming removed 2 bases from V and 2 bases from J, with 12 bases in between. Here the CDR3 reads CAWSKWQGNTGELFF. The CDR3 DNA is TGTGCCTGGAGTAAGTGGCAGGGAAACACCGGGGAGCTGTTTTTT.

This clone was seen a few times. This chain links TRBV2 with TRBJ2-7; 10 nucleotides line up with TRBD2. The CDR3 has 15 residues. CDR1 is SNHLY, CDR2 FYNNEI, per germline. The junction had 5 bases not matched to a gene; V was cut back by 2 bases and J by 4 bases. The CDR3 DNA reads TGTGCCAGCAGTGAATCGACTAGCGGGCTGTACGAGCAGTACTTC. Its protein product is CASSESTSGLYEQYF. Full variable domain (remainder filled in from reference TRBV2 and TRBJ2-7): EPEVTQTPSHQVTQMGQEVILRCVPISNHLYFYWYRQILGQKVEFLVSFYNNEISEKSEIFDDQFSVERPDGSNFTLKIRSTKLEDSAMYFCASSESTSGLYEQYFGPGTRLTVT.

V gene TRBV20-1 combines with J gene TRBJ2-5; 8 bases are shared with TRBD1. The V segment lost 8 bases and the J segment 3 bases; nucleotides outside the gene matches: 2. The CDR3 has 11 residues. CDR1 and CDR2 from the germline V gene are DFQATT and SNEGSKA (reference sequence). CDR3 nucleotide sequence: TGCAGTTCGACAGGGGAAGAGACCCAGTACTTC. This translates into CSSTGEETQYF.

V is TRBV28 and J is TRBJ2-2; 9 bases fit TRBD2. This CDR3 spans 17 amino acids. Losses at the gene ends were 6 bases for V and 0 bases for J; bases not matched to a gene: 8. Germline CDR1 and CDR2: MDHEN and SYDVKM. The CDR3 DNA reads TGTGCCAGCAGATACCCCGCGGGAGGGCCGAACACCGGGGAGCTGTTTTTT. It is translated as CASRYPAGGPNTGELFF.

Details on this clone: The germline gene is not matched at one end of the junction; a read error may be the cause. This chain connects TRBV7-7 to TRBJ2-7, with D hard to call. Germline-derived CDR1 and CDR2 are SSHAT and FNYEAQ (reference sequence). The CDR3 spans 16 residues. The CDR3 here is CASSLESGGSVREQYF. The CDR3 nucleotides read TGTGCTAGCAGCTTAGAATCCGGCGGATCCGTACGGGAGCAGTACTTC.

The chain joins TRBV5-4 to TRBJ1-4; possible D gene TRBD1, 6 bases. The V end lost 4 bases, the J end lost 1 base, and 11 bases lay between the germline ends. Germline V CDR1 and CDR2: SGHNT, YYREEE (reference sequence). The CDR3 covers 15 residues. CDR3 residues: CASSRQGITNEKLFF. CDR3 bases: TGTGCCAGCAGCCGGCAGGGGATAACTAATGAAAAACTGTTTTTT.

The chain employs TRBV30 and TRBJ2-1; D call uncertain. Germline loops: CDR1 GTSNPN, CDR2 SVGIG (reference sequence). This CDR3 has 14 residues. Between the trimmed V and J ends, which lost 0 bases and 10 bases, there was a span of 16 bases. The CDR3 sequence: CAWSVPGSLVEQFF. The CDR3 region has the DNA TGTGCCTGGAGTGTACCCGGATCTCTAGTCGAGCAGTTCTTC.

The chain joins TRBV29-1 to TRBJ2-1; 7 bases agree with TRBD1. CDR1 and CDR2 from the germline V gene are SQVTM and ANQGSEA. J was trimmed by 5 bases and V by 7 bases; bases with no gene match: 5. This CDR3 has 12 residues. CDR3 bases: TGCAGCGGAGGACAGGAACACAATGAGCAGTTCTTC. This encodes CSGGQEHNEQFF.